What follows is one TCR beta chain and its context. Produced via immunoSEQ multiplex PCR; TCRdb's table is partial and in-frame only. The sample has tens of thousands of clones; 87% are singletons. This entry belongs to a study of control samples from healthy donors and cancer patients. This CDR3 is built from 15 residues. The source is a man in his fifties or sixties with head and neck cancer. The sequenced sample was PBMCs. The J gene is TRBJ2-7, the V gene TRBV21-1; the table names TRBD2, a call not compared with the DNA. TRBV21-1 has pseudogene status. This CDR3 reads CASSKGRVLTYEQYF. CDR3 in DNA: TGTGCCAGCAGCAAAGGCCGGGTCCTAACCTACGAGCAGTACTTC.